This T cell receptor beta chain was sequenced during a study of T cells after yellow fever vaccination. Study as a whole: Researchers used SMART-Seq v4 Ultra Low Input to prepare fractions that had low cell numbers.

This clonotype was found a few times. One entry per CDR3 protein, called by TCRdb with MiXCR from the 5' RACE reads. In the table there are 300,000 to 400,000 distinct CDR3 sequences, 3% to 4.5% of which are singletons. The receptor comes from a man aged 18 to 29 who received the YFV17D yellow fever vaccine. Source: PBMCs, taken 5 days after the yellow fever booster vaccination.

CDR3: CASSEASGNQPQHF. In DNA form, the CDR3 reads TGTGCCAGCAGTGAGGCTAGTGGCAATCAGCCCCAGCATTTT. The rearrangement joins TRBV6-1 to TRBJ1-5, with D unclear. There are 14 residues in the CDR3. Germline CDR1 MNHNS, CDR2 SASEGT. V gave up 3 bases and J gave up 2 bases, with 8 bases separating them.